The 28 T cell receptor beta chains presented below share a single source sample, sequenced in a study of T cells in Graves' hyperthyroidism and ophthalmopathy. Regions amplified from RNA transcripts were the TCR beta CDR3 regions. Initially, a first-round RT-PCR of the TCR CDR3 employed the HTBI primer set. One entry per CDR3 protein, called by TCRdb with MiXCR from the multiplex PCR reads. The table has under 700,000 distinct CDR3 sequences, more than 45% seen once. Source material: peripheral blood or thyroid tissue (not recorded which). The receptors derive from a woman under 30 with Graves' hyperthyroidism.

The rearrangement joins TRBV12-3 or TRBV12-4 to TRBJ1-2; no definite D call. With 3 bases removed from V and 2 bases from J, the gap between germline ends came to 10 bases. There are 14 residues in the CDR3. CDR3 sequence: CASSFGQENYGYTF. Here the CDR3 DNA reads TGTGCCAGCAGTTTTGGGCAGGAGAACTATGGCTACACCTTC.

As DNA, the CDR3 is TGTGCCAGCAGCCGACGACTAGCGGGAGGAGAGACCCAGTACTTC. It specifies CASSRRLAGGETQYF. The gene calls are TRBV7-6 and TRBJ2-5; 13 nucleotides agree with TRBD2. CDR1 is SGHVS and CDR2 is FNYEAQ in the germline V gene. The CDR3 contains 15 residues. The ends lost 5 bases at V and 4 bases at J; junction bases unmatched: 4. The full variable domain, rest sourced from reference TRBV7-6 and TRBJ2-5, is GAGVSQSPRYKVTKRGQDVALRCDPISGHVSLYWYRQALGQGPEFLTYFNYEAQQDKSGLPNDRFSAERPEGSISTLTIQRTEQRDSAMYRCASSRRLAGGETQYFGPGTRLLVL.

This clonotype appeared a single time. The chain employs TRBV5-1 and TRBJ2-2; TRBD1 matches 7 bases. This CDR3 comprises 14 residues. With 5 bases clipped from V and 7 bases from J, the junction kept 8 bases outside the gene matches. CDR1 is SGHRS, CDR2 YFSETQ, per germline. CDR3 loop: CASRQDRVGGELFF. For the CDR3, the DNA is TGCGCCAGCAGGCAAGACAGGGTGGGCGGGGAGCTGTTTTTT.

The V call is TRBV15, the J call TRBJ2-5; 12 bases fit TRBD1. J was trimmed by 6 bases and V by 3 bases; bases with no gene match: 8. This CDR3 is built from 16 residues. From germline, CDR1 is LNHNV and CDR2 YYDKDF (reference sequence). In nucleotides, the CDR3 is TGTGCCACCAGCAGTGAGGGGACAGGGGGCACGAAGACCCAGTACTTC. As protein: CATSSEGTGGTKTQYF.

This clonotype was found a few times. V is TRBV6-6 and J is TRBJ1-2; the D is unclear. Germline CDR1 and CDR2: MNHNY and SVGAGI (reference sequence). This CDR3 region has 12 residues. The germline V and J ends were trimmed by 10 bases and 5 bases, with 14 bases remaining between them. CDR3 residues: CATLREEYGYTF. DNA of the CDR3: TGTGCCACCCTAAGGGAGGAGTATGGCTACACCTTC.

The gene calls are TRBV20-1 and TRBJ1-3, with D possibly being TRBD1 (5 bases). V lost 6 bases to trimming and J lost 6 bases, with 15 bases between them. The CDR3 has 13 amino acids. CDR1 is DFQATT and CDR2 is SNEGSKA in the germline V gene (reference sequence). CDR3 loop: CSAKGENENTIYF. The DNA of the CDR3 is TGCAGTGCCAAAGGGGAGAACGAAAACACCATATATTTT.

This clonotype is a singleton in its sample. J is TRBJ2-7 and V is TRBV7-9; D could derive from TRBD1 or TRBD2 (6 bases each). Germline V gives CDR1 SEHNR, CDR2 FQNEAQ (reference sequence). The CDR3 covers 15 residues. V shed 5 bases and J shed 2 bases, with 16 bases lying between them. The CDR3: CASSHRGRYPYEQYF. The CDR3 region has the DNA TGTGCCAGCAGCCACCGGGGGCGATACCCCTACGAGCAGTACTTC.

The CDR3 region is CASSGDSYTEAFF. The CDR3 DNA reads as TGCGCCAGCAGCGGGGACAGCTACACTGAAGCTTTCTTT. The J gene is TRBJ1-1, the V gene TRBV5-1; 7 bases match TRBD1. The germline gives CDR1 SGHRS, CDR2 YFSETQ. The CDR3 is 13 residues long. V lost 4 bases to trimming and J lost 3 bases; unmatched junction nucleotides: 3.

The gene calls are TRBV24-1 and TRBJ1-1; D is uncertain. Germline CDR1 reads KGHDR; CDR2 reads SFDVKD. The CDR3 runs to 14 residues. The V end was cut by 6 bases, the J end by 5 bases, with 15 bases between. The CDR3 DNA sequence: TGTGCCACCAGTAAGCGGGGTGATGGTACTGAAGCTTTCTTT. Residues: CATSKRGDGTEAFF.

This clonotype showed up just a few times. The rearrangement links TRBV7-2 to TRBJ1-5, with D possibly being TRBD1 (5 bases). The germline V and J ends were trimmed by 1 base and 4 bases, with 14 bases remaining between them. Germline-derived CDR1 and CDR2 are SGHTA and FQGNSA. The CDR3 is 16 amino acids. CDR3 coding DNA: TGTGCCAGCAGCTTAGGTCGGGACCCAGGGAATCAGCCCCAGCATTTT. Amino acid sequence: CASSLGRDPGNQPQHF.

The chain recombines TRBV5-6 with TRBJ1-1; no definite D call. Trimming cost V 4 bases and J 0 bases, with 10 bases left between them. This CDR3 is 14 amino acids long. The germline V gene has CDR1 SGHDT and CDR2 YYEEEE. This CDR3 is CASSQPTVNTEAFF. The CDR3 nucleotides are TGTGCCAGCAGCCAACCGACCGTGAACACTGAAGCTTTCTTT.

The chain uses TRBV29-1 and TRBJ2-7; the D gene is possibly TRBD2 (5 bases). The V end lost 8 bases, the J end lost 4 bases, and 12 bases lay between the germline ends. This CDR3 has 11 amino acids. Germline V gene lookup returns CDR1 SQVTM and CDR2 ANQGSEA. CDR3 sequence reads: CSSLEGYEQYF. The CDR3 region has the DNA TGCAGCAGTCTCGAGGGATACGAGCAGTACTTC.

The chain has TRBV7-9 and TRBJ1-1; D possibly corresponds to TRBD1 (6 bases). Trimming cost V 5 bases and J 0 bases, with 16 bases left between them. The CDR3 runs 16 residues. CDR1 and CDR2 from the germline V gene are SEHNR and FQNEAQ (reference sequence). CDR3 protein: CASSEPDSFMNTEAFF. The CDR3 DNA reads TGTGCCAGCAGCGAACCGGACAGCTTTATGAACACTGAAGCTTTCTTT.

The V and J genes are TRBV29-1 and TRBJ1-2; D unclear. This CDR3 has 11 amino acids. V shed 8 bases and J shed 6 bases, with 13 bases lying between them. Germline lookup yields CDR1 SQVTM and CDR2 ANQGSEA. CDR3 sequence: CSQDRGDGYTF. For the CDR3, the DNA is TGCAGCCAAGATCGTGGGGATGGCTACACCTTC. Drawing the rest from reference TRBV29-1 and TRBJ1-2, the complete variable domain is SAVISQKPSRDICQRGTSLTIQCQVDSQVTMMFWYRQQPGQSLTLIATANQGSEATYESGFVIDKFPISRPNLTFSTLTVSNMSPEDSSIYLCSQDRGDGYTFGSGTRLTVV.

CDR3 DNA: TGTGCCAGCAGCTTGGGTCCCGGGACAGGGTTTGGCTACACCTTC. It specifies CASSLGPGTGFGYTF. The chain employs TRBV11-2 and TRBJ1-2, with TRBD1 matching 9 bases. This CDR3 spans 15 amino acids. The junction had 9 bases not matched to a gene; V was cut back by 3 bases and J by 7 bases. From germline, CDR1 is SGHAT and CDR2 FQNNGV.

This clonotype was seen a handful of times. The chain joins TRBV11-2 to TRBJ1-1; TRBD1 matches at 7 bases. The CDR3 is 14 amino acids. Germline loops: CDR1 SGHAT, CDR2 FQNNGV. V lost 4 bases and J lost 3; bases outside the gene matches: 5. The CDR3 DNA reads TGTGCCAGCAGCTCGACAGGGTGGTACACTGAAGCTTTCTTT. Its translation: CASSSTGWYTEAFF.

The gene calls are TRBV5-8 and TRBJ1-1; no clear D gene. Per the germline V gene, CDR1 is SGHTS and CDR2 is YDEGEE. Trimming took off 6 bases at V and 1 base at J, with 10 bases between the two ends. This CDR3 has 13 amino acids. The CDR3 spells CASISRKNTEAFF. In DNA, the CDR3 is TGTGCCAGCATCTCCAGAAAGAACACTGAAGCTTTCTTT.

Concerning this clonotype: A much larger clone sits a single nucleotide away, making a read error possible. The CDR3 sequence: CSAIRPGTEASF. CDR3 coding DNA: TGCAGTGCTATTCGACCGGGGACTGAAGCTTCCTTT. The rearrangement links TRBV20-1 to TRBJ1-1; possible D gene TRBD1, 5 bases. Germline-derived CDR1 and CDR2 are DFQATT and SNEGSKA (reference sequence). The CDR3 totals 12 residues.

This clonotype was seen a few times. The rearrangement links TRBV6-1 to TRBJ2-7; 9 nucleotides line up with TRBD1. The J call may be mistaken, given a closer DNA end match to TRBJ2-1. CDR1 is MNHNS and CDR2 is SASEGT in the germline V gene. The CDR3 totals 14 residues. The CDR3 spells CASSPGTGRDEQFF. The CDR3, as DNA: TGTGCCAGCAGTCCCGGGACAGGGAGAGATGAGCAGTTCTTC.

The V gene is TRBV10-3, the J gene TRBJ2-1; TRBD2 matches at 8 bases. From germline, CDR1 is ENHRY and CDR2 SYGVKD. The CDR3 covers 15 residues. V was pared by 0 bases and J by 7 bases, with 5 bases of the junction left unmatched. The CDR3 loop reads CAISESPREVNEQFF. DNA of the CDR3: TGTGCCATCAGTGAGTCGCCGCGGGAGGTGAATGAGCAGTTCTTC.

The rearrangement links TRBV20-1 to TRBJ2-5, with TRBD2 matching 9 bases. The V gene's germline CDR1 is DFQATT and CDR2 SNEGSKA (reference sequence). The CDR3 totals 15 residues. The trim removed 5 bases at V and 3 bases at J, leaving 10 bases unmatched. The CDR3 coding sequence is TGCAGTGCTGGAGTACCAGCGGGAGGTAAAGAGACCCAGTACTTC. The encoded protein is CSAGVPAGGKETQYF.

This chain connects TRBV15 to TRBJ1-6, with 9 bases lining up with TRBD1. Per germline, CDR1 LNHNV and CDR2 YYDKDF (reference sequence). The CDR3 is 15 amino acids. V shed 2 bases, J shed 6 bases, and the junction held 2 bases outside the gene matches. The DNA of the CDR3 is TGTGCCACCAGCAGATTGGGACAGGGTAATTCACCCCTCCACTTT. Its protein product is CATSRLGQGNSPLHF.

The chain combines TRBV5-1 with TRBJ1-4; perhaps TRBD1 as D (6 bases). There are 14 residues in the CDR3. V lost 5 bases and J 4 bases, leaving 12 bases between the germline ends. Germline-derived CDR1 and CDR2 are SGHRS and YFSETQ. The CDR3 protein is CASSPDSFNEKLFF. The CDR3 region has the DNA TGCGCCAGCAGTCCGGACAGTTTTAATGAAAAACTGTTTTTT.

This clonotype was observed a few times. The CDR3 does not close with the conserved phenylalanine or tryptophan, likely indicating a read error. The DNA is omitted, as the CDR3 cannot be located on it reliably, and the CDR3 follows TCRdb's listing. CDR3 region: CASSVRGGG. The J gene is TRBJ1-4, the V gene TRBV2; the table calls TRBD1, which could not be checked here. From germline, CDR1 is SNHLY and CDR2 FYNNEI. The CDR3 has 9 amino acids, counting both end residues.

Of note for this clonotype: Here the CDR3 omits its conserved ending phenylalanine or tryptophan, so a read error is the likely source. Because the CDR3's place on the DNA is in doubt, the DNA is left out and the CDR3 is given as listed by TCRdb. The rearrangement joins TRBV7-9 to TRBJ2-7. The germline V gene has CDR1 SEHNR and CDR2 FQNEAQ (reference sequence). The CDR3 totals 8 residues, both ends included. Here the CDR3 reads CASSIESS.

This clonotype has a handful of counts. The rearrangement joins TRBV10-3 to TRBJ2-2; possible D gene TRBD1, 6 bases. The germline CDR1 and CDR2 sequences are ENHRY and SYGVKD. The CDR3 loop spans 15 amino acids. V lost 6 bases, J lost 1 base, and 12 bases lay in between. The CDR3 DNA sequence: TGTGCCATCAGGAACAGGGCCCAGAACACCGGGGAGCTGTTTTTT. Amino acids: CAIRNRAQNTGELFF.

The sample holds many counts of this clonotype. The rearrangement links TRBV29-1 to TRBJ1-4; no definite D call. Germline CDR1 reads SQVTM; CDR2 reads ANQGSEA. The V end lost 2 bases, the J end lost 0 bases, and 7 bases lay between the germline ends. This CDR3 has 14 residues. The CDR3 sequence is CSVEWAATNEKLFF. In DNA form, the CDR3 reads TGCAGCGTTGAATGGGCCGCAACTAATGAAAAACTGTTTTTT.

V gene TRBV29-1 combines with J gene TRBJ2-7; D gene unclear. The CDR3 has 12 residues. V gave up 3 bases and J gave up 0 bases, with 6 bases separating them. Per the germline V gene, CDR1 is SQVTM and CDR2 is ANQGSEA. The CDR3 sequence is CSVEALSYEQYF. Here the CDR3 DNA reads TGCAGCGTTGAGGCCCTCTCCTACGAGCAGTACTTC.